This TCR beta chain was observed in a study of cytomegalovirus exposure and HLA in healthy donors. Study at large: In an earlier analysis, around 100 million unique TCR beta sequences were found from some 200 million T cells.

Regarding this clone: Its target is not known.

A multiplex PCR was run with 60 Vbeta primers and 13 Jbeta primers. Here immunoSEQ multiplex PCR was the method, and the copy in TCRdb shows in-frame clones only, minus some. This sample has approximately 180,000 clones, with about four fifths found just once. Study-level results: Analyses of presence and absence presupposed an approximately uniform sequencing depth across donors. Being productive about 87% or about 30% of the time was typical of most TCR beta V segments in an earlier analysis. A later analysis linked a missense DCLRE1C variant to TCR beta V- and J-gene trimming.

The V gene's germline CDR1 is MGHRA and CDR2 YSYEKL. The CDR3 loop spans 16 amino acids. The J segment lost 4 bases and the V segment lost 2 bases, leaving 10 bases of the junction unmatched. Specimen: PBMCs. The gene calls are TRBV4-1 and TRBJ1-2; 7 bases agree with TRBD1. The source is a man between 25 and 39 years old in good health and CMV-seropositive. The CDR3 protein is CASSQKPGQKIYGYTF. In DNA, the CDR3 is TGCGCCAGCAGCCAAAAGCCGGGACAGAAAATCTATGGCTACACCTTC.